A selection of T cell receptor beta chains follows, all from one sample in a study of PD-L1 blockade in urothelial cancer. TCRdb's table, derived via immunoSEQ multiplex PCR, lists solely in-frame clones and lacks some. The table includes about 74,000 clones, roughly 88% detected once. Sequencing was performed on PBMCs, taken around atezolizumab (anti-PD-L1) treatment. Every receptor here comes from a man between 65 and 85 years old with urothelial cancer. Each CDR3 is given with its conserved first and last residue.

j_call v_call cdr3_aa
TRBJ2-7 TRBV2 CASSGGTGPHEQYF
TRBJ1-1 TRBV2 CASSAPSGGMGNTEAFF
TRBJ2-4 TRBV7-2 CASSLPGLAMNF
TRBJ2-3 TRBV29-1 CSSEGRGGDTQYF
TRBJ1-2 TRBV5-5 CASSLDRDYGYTF
TRBJ2-7 TRBV28 CASSLSPNWDKQYF
TRBJ2-1 TRBV2 CASGGGLAGVNEQFF
TRBJ2-1 TRBV11-3 CASSPTGPTYNEQFF
TRBJ1-3 TRBV7-6 CASSFGAAGNTIYF
TRBJ2-7 TRBV29-1 CSVVIIRGRKNEQYF
TRBJ2-2 TRBV6-6 CASSYTLAGVRGELFF
TRBJ2-5 TRBV28 CASSTDRVWETQYF
TRBJ1-5 TRBV19 CASSIAVGQGHRGNQPQHF
TRBJ2-7 TRBV2 CASSEGAGGDYEQYF
TRBJ1-1 TRBV5-4 CASSGRGRGTEAFF
TRBJ1-4 TRBV7-2 CASSPGGGWNEKLFF
TRBJ2-1 TRBV28 CASRSGSSYNEQFF
TRBJ2-1 TRBV19 CASSMGLLNEQFF
TRBJ1-1 TRBV19 CASIPQGGNTEAFF
TRBJ2-5 TRBV29-1 CSVERGGKTQYF
TRBJ2-7 TRBV12-1 CASRASGSELSYEQYF
TRBJ2-1 TRBV5-1 CASSTTSGPPNEQFF
TRBJ1-1 TRBV28 CASLGQGARQAFF